These T cell receptor beta chains were read from a single sample in a study of regulatory T cells in long-lasting Graves disease. MiXCR was run by TCRdb on the multiplex PCR reads, yielding one entry per CDR3 protein. The data contain 500,000 or so distinct CDR3 sequences, 14% of them seen just once; the ten biggest clones take up approximately 19%. These records were also assigned to another study, of T cells in Graves' hyperthyroidism and ophthalmopathy.

Here the sequenced sample was peripheral blood mononuclear cells (PBMCs), taken at new diagnosis, from a patient treated with antithyroid drugs. The receptor set was obtained from a woman aged 45-65 years with Graves disease. The CDR3 runs from the conserved cysteine through the conserved F or W. The order of the fields is D gene, J gene, CDR3 length, V gene, clone size, CDR3 protein, CDR3 DNA. A D gene is named only where the DNA matches it firmly. A row's size may be missing; if present it is once, few, many or a size class.

D gene: .; J gene: TRBJ1-2; CDR3 length: 14; V gene: TRBV29-1; clone size: few; CDR3 protein: CSVEGLGPHYGYTF; CDR3 DNA: TGCAGCGTTGAGGGATTGGGACCGCACTATGGCTACACCTTC
D gene: TRBD2; J gene: TRBJ2-3; CDR3 length: 17; V gene: TRBV20-1; clone size: many; CDR3 protein: CSARDIGGRQGTDTQYF; CDR3 DNA: TGCAGTGCTAGAGATATAGGCGGGAGACAAGGCACAGATACGCAGTATTTT
D gene: .; J gene: TRBJ2-5; CDR3 length: 14; V gene: TRBV20-1; clone size: .; CDR3 protein: CSARGPLRQETQYF; CDR3 DNA: TGCAGTGCTAGAGGACCTCTCCGACAAGAGACCCAGTACTTC
D gene: .; J gene: TRBJ1-5; CDR3 length: 14; V gene: TRBV28; clone size: .; CDR3 protein: CASGRDTLNQPQHF; CDR3 DNA: TGTGCCAGCGGCCGGGACACCCTCAATCAGCCCCAGCATTTT
D gene: .; J gene: TRBJ2-3; CDR3 length: 12; V gene: TRBV27; clone size: many; CDR3 protein: CASSPAGGTQYF; CDR3 DNA: TGTGCCAGCAGTCCCGCCGGCGGTACGCAGTATTTT
D gene: .; J gene: TRBJ1-1; CDR3 length: 14; V gene: TRBV6-2/TRBV6-3; clone size: .; CDR3 protein: CASSERVVYTEAFF; CDR3 DNA: TGTGCCAGCAGTGAACGGGTGGTCTACACTGAAGCTTTCTTT
D gene: .; J gene: TRBJ2-7; CDR3 length: 12; V gene: TRBV10-3; clone size: few; CDR3 protein: CAIRQGSYEQYF; CDR3 DNA: TGTGCCATCAGGCAGGGTTCCTACGAGCAGTACTTC
D gene: .; J gene: TRBJ1-5; CDR3 length: 12; V gene: TRBV6-1; clone size: many; CDR3 protein: CASTQGFQPQHF; CDR3 DNA: TGTGCCAGCACCCAGGGCTTTCAGCCCCAGCATTTT
D gene: TRBD2; J gene: TRBJ2-7; CDR3 length: 20; V gene: TRBV5-5; clone size: many; CDR3 protein: CASSLGAGPGTSGRRYEQYF; CDR3 DNA: TGTGCCAGCAGCTTGGGTGCAGGGCCCGGGACTAGCGGGAGGCGCTACGAGCAGTACTTC
D gene: TRBD2; J gene: TRBJ2-1; CDR3 length: 15; V gene: TRBV2; clone size: many; CDR3 protein: CASSEGGRADNEQFF; CDR3 DNA: TGTGCCAGCAGTGAGGGCGGGAGGGCGGACAATGAGCAGTTCTTC
D gene: TRBD2; J gene: TRBJ2-5; CDR3 length: 16; V gene: TRBV4-1; clone size: few; CDR3 protein: CASSPSTPGGGETQYF; CDR3 DNA: TGCGCCAGCAGCCCATCGACTCCGGGAGGTGGGGAGACCCAGTACTTC
D gene: .; J gene: TRBJ1-1; CDR3 length: 11; V gene: TRBV2; clone size: many; CDR3 protein: CASSGQGIAFF; CDR3 DNA: TGTGCCAGCAGTGGGCAGGGCATAGCTTTCTTT
D gene: .; J gene: TRBJ2-2; CDR3 length: 15; V gene: TRBV9; clone size: .; CDR3 protein: CASSVRVTNTGELFF; CDR3 DNA: TGTGCCAGCAGCGTAAGGGTCACGAACACCGGGGAGCTGTTTTTT
D gene: TRBD2; J gene: TRBJ2-3; CDR3 length: 17; V gene: TRBV5-1; clone size: .; CDR3 protein: CASRLGVGLAVTDTQYF; CDR3 DNA: TGCGCCAGCAGGTTGGGGGTGGGACTAGCGGTCACAGATACGCAGTATTTT
D gene: .; J gene: TRBJ1-5; CDR3 length: 16; V gene: TRBV7-9; clone size: many; CDR3 protein: CASSLGGALSNQPQHF; CDR3 DNA: TGTGCCAGCAGCTTAGGGGGGGCGCTGAGCAATCAGCCCCAGCATTTT
D gene: TRBD1; J gene: TRBJ1-1; CDR3 length: 11; V gene: TRBV12-3/TRBV12-4; clone size: many; CDR3 protein: CASSLTGEAFF; CDR3 DNA: TGTGCCAGCAGTTTGACAGGGGAAGCTTTCTTT
D gene: TRBD2; J gene: TRBJ2-1; CDR3 length: 15; V gene: TRBV7-3; clone size: many; CDR3 protein: CASSPTSGRINEQFF; CDR3 DNA: TGTGCCAGCAGTCCGACTAGCGGGAGGATTAATGAGCAGTTCTTC
D gene: .; J gene: TRBJ2-5; CDR3 length: 13; V gene: TRBV10-3; clone size: many; CDR3 protein: CAISAATQETQYF; CDR3 DNA: TGTGCCATCAGTGCGGCAACGCAAGAGACCCAGTACTTC
D gene: TRBD1; J gene: TRBJ1-1; CDR3 length: 14; V gene: TRBV27; clone size: few; CDR3 protein: CASRPTGQNTEAFF; CDR3 DNA: TGTGCCAGCAGACCGACAGGGCAGAACACTGAAGCTTTCTTT
D gene: TRBD1; J gene: TRBJ2-7; CDR3 length: 14; V gene: TRBV11-2; clone size: many; CDR3 protein: CASSPQGESYEQYF; CDR3 DNA: TGTGCCAGCAGCCCCCAGGGGGAGTCCTACGAGCAGTACTTC
D gene: .; J gene: TRBJ2-7; CDR3 length: 13; V gene: TRBV14; clone size: few; CDR3 protein: CASSQDSHYEQYF; CDR3 DNA: TGTGCCAGCAGCCAAGACAGCCACTACGAGCAGTACTTC
D gene: TRBD1; J gene: TRBJ2-7; CDR3 length: 15; V gene: TRBV28; clone size: many; CDR3 protein: CASRPTGQGAYEQYF; CDR3 DNA: TGTGCCAGCAGACCCACGGGACAGGGAGCCTACGAGCAGTACTTC
D gene: TRBD2; J gene: TRBJ2-3; CDR3 length: 15; V gene: TRBV20-1; clone size: few; CDR3 protein: CSATGLAQSTDTQYF; CDR3 DNA: TGCAGTGCCACGGGACTAGCTCAAAGCACAGATACGCAGTATTTT
D gene: TRBD2; J gene: TRBJ2-4; CDR3 length: 13; V gene: TRBV28; clone size: once; CDR3 protein: CASSLLAGYIQYF; CDR3 DNA: TGTGCCAGCAGTTTACTAGCGGGATACATTCAGTACTTC
D gene: .; J gene: TRBJ2-1; CDR3 length: 13; V gene: TRBV20-1; clone size: few; CDR3 protein: CSAPRDVNNEQFF; CDR3 DNA: TGCAGTGCACCTCGGGACGTAAACAATGAGCAGTTCTTC
D gene: TRBD1; J gene: TRBJ1-1; CDR3 length: 14; V gene: TRBV30; clone size: many; CDR3 protein: CAWRTGTENTEAFF; CDR3 DNA: TGTGCCTGGAGAACCGGGACAGAGAACACTGAAGCTTTCTTT
D gene: .; J gene: TRBJ2-1; CDR3 length: 16; V gene: TRBV7-3; clone size: many; CDR3 protein: CASSSLGESSYNEQFF; CDR3 DNA: TGTGCCAGCAGCTCCTTGGGGGAAAGCTCCTACAATGAGCAGTTCTTC
D gene: .; J gene: TRBJ2-1; CDR3 length: 16; V gene: TRBV6-1; clone size: .; CDR3 protein: CASSEVMSGHYNEQFF; CDR3 DNA: TGTGCCAGCAGTGAAGTTATGAGCGGACACTACAATGAGCAGTTCTTC
D gene: TRBD2; J gene: TRBJ2-7; CDR3 length: 15; V gene: TRBV6-2/TRBV6-3; clone size: .; CDR3 protein: CASSYFSGATYEQYF; CDR3 DNA: TGTGCCAGCAGTTACTTTAGCGGGGCGACCTACGAGCAGTACTTC
D gene: TRBD1; J gene: TRBJ1-1; CDR3 length: 18; V gene: TRBV10-3; clone size: .; CDR3 protein: CAITNRLLFGTGKSEAFF; CDR3 DNA: TGTGCCATCACCAACCGCTTACTCTTCGGGACAGGGAAGTCTGAAGCTTTCTTT
D gene: TRBD1; J gene: TRBJ2-1; CDR3 length: 14; V gene: TRBV9; clone size: .; CDR3 protein: CASSVGQGDNEQFF; CDR3 DNA: TGTGCCAGCAGCGTAGGGCAGGGGGACAATGAGCAGTTCTTC
D gene: TRBD2; J gene: TRBJ2-5; CDR3 length: 15; V gene: TRBV13; clone size: .; CDR3 protein: CASILGLAGQETQYF; CDR3 DNA: TGTGCCAGCATCTTGGGACTAGCGGGTCAAGAGACCCAGTACTTC
D gene: .; J gene: TRBJ1-4; CDR3 length: 14; V gene: TRBV6-1; clone size: .; CDR3 protein: CASSGTSTNEKLFF; CDR3 DNA: TGTGCCAGCAGTGGGACCTCAACTAATGAAAAACTGTTTTTT
D gene: TRBD1; J gene: TRBJ2-6; CDR3 length: 16; V gene: TRBV12-3/TRBV12-4; clone size: few; CDR3 protein: CASRTGTGTGANVLTF; CDR3 DNA: TGTGCCAGCAGAACCGGGACAGGGACTGGGGCCAACGTCCTGACTTTC
D gene: TRBD1; J gene: TRBJ2-7; CDR3 length: 16; V gene: TRBV27; clone size: few; CDR3 protein: CASSPTPGQGAIEQYF; CDR3 DNA: TGTGCCAGCAGTCCCACCCCGGGACAGGGAGCCATCGAGCAGTACTTC
D gene: .; J gene: TRBJ2-1; CDR3 length: 11; V gene: TRBV29-1; clone size: .; CDR3 protein: CSVEFYNEQFF; CDR3 DNA: TGCAGCGTTGAATTCTACAATGAGCAGTTCTTC
D gene: .; J gene: TRBJ1-3; CDR3 length: 14; V gene: TRBV28; clone size: many; CDR3 protein: CASSSHGGGNTIYF; CDR3 DNA: TGTGCCAGCAGTTCTCACGGGGGGGGAAACACCATATATTTT
D gene: TRBD2; J gene: TRBJ2-1; CDR3 length: 14; V gene: TRBV20-1; clone size: .; CDR3 protein: CSARRGVRPYEQFF; CDR3 DNA: TGCAGTGCTAGACGGGGGGTCAGACCTTATGAGCAGTTCTTC
D gene: .; J gene: TRBJ1-3; CDR3 length: 17; V gene: TRBV4-1; clone size: few; CDR3 protein: CASSHQSPLTAGNTIYF; CDR3 DNA: TGCGCCAGCAGCCATCAAAGCCCCCTTACAGCAGGAAACACCATATATTTT
D gene: .; J gene: TRBJ2-5; CDR3 length: 14; V gene: TRBV9; clone size: few; CDR3 protein: CASSAPGAGETQYF; CDR3 DNA: TGTGCCAGCAGCGCCCCAGGGGCGGGGGAGACCCAGTACTTC
D gene: .; J gene: TRBJ2-3; CDR3 length: 14; V gene: TRBV2; clone size: many; CDR3 protein: CASSVARNSDTQYF; CDR3 DNA: TGTGCCAGCAGTGTAGCGCGGAACTCAGATACGCAGTATTTT
D gene: TRBD2; J gene: TRBJ2-2; CDR3 length: 18; V gene: TRBV5-1; clone size: many; CDR3 protein: CASSQELAGGTNTGELFF; CDR3 DNA: TGCGCCAGCAGCCAAGAACTAGCGGGAGGGACGAACACCGGGGAGCTGTTTTTT
D gene: TRBD2; J gene: TRBJ2-1; CDR3 length: 21; V gene: TRBV7-6; clone size: many; CDR3 protein: CASSLVSGWIAGGSSYNEQFF; CDR3 DNA: TGTGCCAGCAGCTTAGTTTCAGGGTGGATAGCGGGAGGGTCTTCCTACAATGAGCAGTTCTTC
D gene: TRBD1; J gene: TRBJ1-5; CDR3 length: 15; V gene: TRBV28; clone size: many; CDR3 protein: CASSWDRRGNQPQHF; CDR3 DNA: TGTGCCAGCAGTTGGGACAGGAGAGGCAATCAGCCCCAGCATTTT
D gene: TRBD2; J gene: TRBJ2-7; CDR3 length: 14; V gene: TRBV20-1; clone size: .; CDR3 protein: CSAKSGSSQYEQYF; CDR3 DNA: TGCAGTGCTAAAAGCGGGAGTTCGCAATACGAGCAGTACTTC
D gene: TRBD2; J gene: TRBJ2-2; CDR3 length: 16; V gene: TRBV28; clone size: .; CDR3 protein: CASRRPGGGNTGELFF; CDR3 DNA: TGTGCCAGCAGGCGGCCGGGGGGGGGGAACACCGGGGAGCTGTTTTTT
D gene: .; J gene: TRBJ2-7; CDR3 length: 16; V gene: TRBV11-1; clone size: many; CDR3 protein: CASSLHGGPRTYEQYF; CDR3 DNA: TGTGCCAGCAGCTTACACGGGGGACCCCGGACCTACGAGCAGTACTTC
D gene: .; J gene: TRBJ2-7; CDR3 length: 16; V gene: TRBV11-2; clone size: many; CDR3 protein: CASSVEGAGSSYEQYF; CDR3 DNA: TGTGCCAGCAGCGTCGAAGGGGCAGGGAGCTCCTACGAGCAGTACTTC
D gene: .; J gene: TRBJ2-7; CDR3 length: 15; V gene: TRBV7-2; clone size: many; CDR3 protein: CASSLVFQGPYEQYF; CDR3 DNA: TGTGCCAGCAGCTTAGTTTTCCAGGGACCGTACGAGCAGTACTTC